The entry below gives a single TCR beta chain sequence along with its context. CDR1 is SEHNR and CDR2 is FQNEAQ in the germline V gene (reference sequence). The CDR3 loop spans 18 amino acids. Trimming removed 3 bases from V and 1 base from J; junction bases left unmatched: 7. The data originate from a study of CD8 T cells in Susac syndrome. Random hexamers were used to reverse transcribe an amount of roughly 0.5 to 1 ug RNA. Amplification of TCR beta CDR3 by immunoSEQ multiplex PCR spanned 54 Vbeta and 13 Jbeta. TCRdb processed the immunoSEQ multiplex PCR reads anew with MiXCR; each CDR3 protein has one entry. The sample shows some 190,000 distinct CDR3 sequences, 95% of them seen only once. TEMRA cells were FACS-enriched, and CD8+ and CD4+ T cells were isolated negatively.

The source of this sequence is a human donor in good health. The chain has TRBV7-9 and TRBJ2-6; 9 bases map to TRBD1. Sequences were obtained from CD4+ T cells from PBMCs. In DNA form, the CDR3 reads TGTGCCAGCAGCTTCAGGGGACAGGGATATTCTGGGGCCAACGTCCTGACTTTC. It yields the protein CASSFRGQGYSGANVLTF.